The clone carrying this TCR beta chain was observed a few times. Its cognate antigen is unknown. This CDR3 region has 14 residues. Germline loops: CDR1 MGHDK, CDR2 SYGVNS. Trimming stripped 2 bases from V and 5 bases from J, with 10 bases between. These data originate in a study of T cell repertoires in cytomegalovirus infection. Study summary: Recently described HLA-C-restricted plus well-studied HLA-B-restricted CMV epitopes were used. Public signatures in TCR beta pointed to CMV infection and matching HLA type. Study results and limitations: Ex vivo, HLA-C-restricted CMV-specific TCR beta clonotypes prevailed over the rest of the response. Summed frequency of public TCR beta families distinguished CMV carriers with the relevant HLA.

TCRdb fed the reads into MiXCR, producing one record per CDR3 protein. Altogether some 270,000 distinct CDR3 sequences are present, around 20% being singletons, with the ten largest covering about 21%. V is TRBV25-1 and J is TRBJ1-5; the D is unclear. The sequencing used cultured PBMCs, collected from culture after CMV antigen stimulation. The TCR sequence derives from a human donor in good health (CMV status not recorded). Some clones in this sample may be carry-over from other donors' samples. CDR3 in amino acids: CASSEGRVDQPQHF. DNA of the CDR3: TGTGCCAGCAGTGAAGGGAGAGTTGATCAGCCCCAGCATTTT.